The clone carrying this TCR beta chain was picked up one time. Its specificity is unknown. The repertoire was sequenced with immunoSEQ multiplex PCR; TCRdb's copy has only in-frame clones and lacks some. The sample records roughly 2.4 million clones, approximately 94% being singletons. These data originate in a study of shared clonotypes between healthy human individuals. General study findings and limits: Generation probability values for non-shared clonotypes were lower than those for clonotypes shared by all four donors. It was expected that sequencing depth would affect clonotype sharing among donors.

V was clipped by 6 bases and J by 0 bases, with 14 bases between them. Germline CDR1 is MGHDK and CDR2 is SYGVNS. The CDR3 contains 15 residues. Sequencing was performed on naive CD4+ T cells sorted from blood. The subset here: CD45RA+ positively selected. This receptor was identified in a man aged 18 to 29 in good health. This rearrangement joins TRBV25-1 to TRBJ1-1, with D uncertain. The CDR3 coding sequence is TGTGCCAGCAGCGAGAGAGGCGTCATGAACACTGAAGCTTTCTTT. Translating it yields CASSERGVMNTEAFF.